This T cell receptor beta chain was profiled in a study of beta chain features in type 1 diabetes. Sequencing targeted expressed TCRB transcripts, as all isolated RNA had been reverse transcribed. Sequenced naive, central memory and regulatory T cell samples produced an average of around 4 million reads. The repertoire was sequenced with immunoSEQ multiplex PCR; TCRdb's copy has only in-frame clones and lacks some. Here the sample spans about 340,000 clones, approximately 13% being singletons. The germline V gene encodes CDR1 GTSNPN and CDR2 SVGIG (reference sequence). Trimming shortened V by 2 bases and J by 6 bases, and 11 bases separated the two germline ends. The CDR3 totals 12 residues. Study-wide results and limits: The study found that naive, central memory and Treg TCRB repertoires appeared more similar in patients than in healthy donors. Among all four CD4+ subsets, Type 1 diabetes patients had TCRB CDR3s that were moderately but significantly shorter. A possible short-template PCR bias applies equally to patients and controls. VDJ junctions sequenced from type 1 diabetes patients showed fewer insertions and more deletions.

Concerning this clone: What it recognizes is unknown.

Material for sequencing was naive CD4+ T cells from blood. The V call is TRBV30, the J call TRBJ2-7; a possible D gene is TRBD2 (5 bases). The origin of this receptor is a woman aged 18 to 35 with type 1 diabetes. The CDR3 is CAWSWDRGEQYF. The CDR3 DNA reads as TGTGCCTGGAGTTGGGATCGGGGCGAGCAGTACTTC.